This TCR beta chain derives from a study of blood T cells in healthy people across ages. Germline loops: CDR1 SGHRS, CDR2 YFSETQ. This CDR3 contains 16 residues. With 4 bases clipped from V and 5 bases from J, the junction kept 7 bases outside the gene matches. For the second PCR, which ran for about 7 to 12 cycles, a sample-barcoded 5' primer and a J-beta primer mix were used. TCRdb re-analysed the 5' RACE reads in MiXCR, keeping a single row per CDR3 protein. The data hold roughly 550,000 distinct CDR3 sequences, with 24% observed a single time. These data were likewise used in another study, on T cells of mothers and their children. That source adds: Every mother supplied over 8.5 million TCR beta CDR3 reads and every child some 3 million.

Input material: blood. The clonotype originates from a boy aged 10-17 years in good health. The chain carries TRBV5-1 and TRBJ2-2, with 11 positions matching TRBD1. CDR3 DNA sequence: TGCGCCAGCAGCCCGGACAGGGGGCCGAGGACCGGGGAGCTGTTTTTT. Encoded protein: CASSPDRGPRTGELFF.